This T cell receptor beta chain was obtained from a study of cytomegalovirus exposure and HLA in healthy donors. PCR amplification relied on 60 Vbeta primers (plus 13 Jbeta primers). Sequencing used immunoSEQ multiplex PCR; TCRdb keeps in-frame clones, though not all of them. The sample holds about 140,000 clones; roughly 80% are singletons and the top ten take less than 1.5%. General study points: A few CMV-associated chains proved CMV antigen-specific in vitro. In an earlier analysis, about 87% or about 30%: the productive usage of most TCR beta V segments. Common viral pathogens were later found to be apparently linked to several of the most significant clusters.

In germline, CDR1 is MDHEN, CDR2 SYDVKM. V dropped 7 bases and J dropped 5; count of bases not matched to a gene: 11. The length of the CDR3 is 15 residues. As to this clone: The antigen is unknown.

The sample taken for sequencing was PBMCs. V is TRBV28 and J is TRBJ1-1, with 9 bases identical to TRBD1. This receptor was identified in a female donor in good health and CMV-seronegative. As DNA, the CDR3 is TGTGCCAGCACGCCATTGACAGGGGGGTGGACTGAAGCTTTCTTT. Its translation: CASTPLTGGWTEAFF. Filled out from reference TRBV28 and TRBJ1-1, the complete variable domain reads DVKVTQSSRYLVKRTGEKVFLECVQDMDHENMFWYRQDPGLGLRLIYFSYDVKMKEKGDIPEGYSVSREKKERFSLILESASTNQTSMYLCASTPLTGGWTEAFFGQGTRLTVV.